The clone carrying this T cell receptor (beta chain) was recorded a few times. This record belongs to a study of CD8 T cells in ankylosing spondylitis. TCRdb re-derived calls from the 5' RACE reads in MiXCR, one entry per CDR3 protein. The repertoire holds 200,000 to 250,000 distinct CDR3 sequences, with about 10% as singletons. The CDR3 is 15 amino acids. After removal of 7 bases from V and 4 bases from J, the junction contained 7 bases not matched to a gene. CDR1 is MNHNS and CDR2 is SASEGT in the germline V gene. The chain has TRBV6-1 and TRBJ2-2, with TRBD2 matching 9 bases. Sequenced sample: blood, either unsorted or a sorted T cell fraction (not recorded which). The sequence came from a male donor with ankylosing spondylitis or in good health (not recorded which). The CDR3 loop is CASIRGGAGTGELFF. The CDR3 coding sequence is TGTGCCAGCATCCGCGGGGGGGCGGGCACCGGGGAGCTGTTTTTT.